This is a list of T cell receptor beta chains from one sample in a study of blood T cell repertoires in COVID-19. Sequencing was performed with immunoSEQ multiplex PCR; in TCRdb, only in-frame clones are kept and a portion is missing. Of roughly 130,000 clones listed, about four fifths are singletons. Sequences were obtained from peripheral blood. The receptors come from a woman in her 30s who had recovered from COVID-19. Each CDR3 is given with its conserved first and last residue. D genes are given only for firm matches. Size tells how often a clone was seen (once, few, many) or the class of an expanded clone, and some rows leave it out.

J: TRBJ2-7
V: TRBV19
D: TRBD1
size: -
DNA: TGTGCCAGTAGGATCGGACAGGGCCCCTACGAGCAGTACTTC
CDR3: CASRIGQGPYEQYF

J: TRBJ1-1
V: TRBV19
D: TRBD1
size: -
DNA: TGTGCCAGTAGTCCCCGGGACAGGGGGCGAGGGGGCACTGAAGCTTTCTTT
CDR3: CASSPRDRGRGGTEAFF

J: TRBJ2-1
V: TRBV11-2
D: -
size: once
DNA: TGTGCCAGCAGTTCTATAAAGGGGTACAATGAGCAGTTCTTC
CDR3: CASSSIKGYNEQFF

J: TRBJ1-2
V: TRBV27
D: TRBD1
size: -
DNA: TGTGCCAGCAGTTTTCGAAGACCGGGACAGGGGACAGCTAACTATGGCTACACCTTC
CDR3: CASSFRRPGQGTANYGYTF

J: TRBJ1-5
V: TRBV7-9
D: -
size: -
DNA: TGTGCCAGCAGCTTAGGCCGGACAGATCAGGATCAGCCCCAGCATTTT
CDR3: CASSLGRTDQDQPQHF

J: TRBJ1-5
V: TRBV6-5
D: TRBD1
size: -
DNA: TGTGCCAGCGTTACAGGGGGGCGTTCCAATCAGCCCCAGCATTTT
CDR3: CASVTGGRSNQPQHF

J: TRBJ1-5
V: TRBV6-5
D: TRBD1
size: -
DNA: TGTGCCAGCAGTCGGGACAGGGACCAGCCCCAGCATTTT
CDR3: CASSRDRDQPQHF

J: TRBJ2-1
V: TRBV6-5
D: TRBD1
size: few
DNA: TGTGCCAGCAGTCGACAGGGGTCGTACAATGAGCAGTTCTTC
CDR3: CASSRQGSYNEQFF

J: TRBJ2-5
V: TRBV7-8
D: TRBD2
size: -
DNA: TGTGCCAGCAGCCTTAGCGGGGTCGTTAGCGAGACCCAGTACTTC
CDR3: CASSLSGVVSETQYF

J: TRBJ1-1
V: TRBV7-8
D: -
size: -
DNA: TGTGCCAGCAGCTTGCGTTACGAGAACACTGAAGCTTTCTTT
CDR3: CASSLRYENTEAFF

J: TRBJ1-4
V: TRBV5-1
D: -
size: -
DNA: TGCGCCAGCAGCTTGGACAGTACGTCAACTAATGAAAAACTGTTTTTT
CDR3: CASSLDSTSTNEKLFF

J: TRBJ1-4
V: TRBV27
D: -
size: -
DNA: TGTGCCAGCAGTTTATCGCCAGGGGATGAAAAACTGTTTTTT
CDR3: CASSLSPGDEKLFF

J: TRBJ1-4
V: TRBV6-5
D: -
size: -
DNA: TGTGCCAGCAGACCCGACAGTGCAACTAATGAAAAACTGTTTTTT
CDR3: CASRPDSATNEKLFF

J: TRBJ2-7
V: TRBV7-9
D: -
size: -
DNA: TGTGCCAGCAGCTTAGTAGTACCCGTCACCTCGGCGGGTTTGGTGGGGTCCTACTTC
CDR3: CASSLVVPVTSAGLVGSYF

J: TRBJ1-2
V: TRBV4-1
D: TRBD1
size: -
DNA: TGCGCCAGCAGCCAGGCCGGGACAGGGACCTATGGCTACACCTTC
CDR3: CASSQAGTGTYGYTF

J: TRBJ1-5
V: TRBV6-5
D: -
size: -
DNA: TGTGCCAGCAGCCTAACGAGGGGCAATCAGCCCCAGCATTTT
CDR3: CASSLTRGNQPQHF

J: TRBJ1-6
V: TRBV11-2
D: -
size: few
DNA: TGTGCCAGCAGCGGTGTAGGGGGTGTGAATTCACCCCTCCACTTT
CDR3: CASSGVGGVNSPLHF

J: TRBJ2-2
V: TRBV5-1
D: -
size: -
DNA: TGCGCCAGCAGCGTGGGAGACACCGGGGAGCTGTTTTTT
CDR3: CASSVGDTGELFF

J: TRBJ2-1
V: TRBV11-2
D: TRBD1
size: few
DNA: TGTGCCAGCAGCTTAGAACCCCGAGGGGGCAGCTACAATGAGCAGTTCTTC
CDR3: CASSLEPRGGSYNEQFF

J: TRBJ2-3
V: TRBV10-3
D: -
size: -
DNA: TGTGCCATCAGTGACGCTAGCAGAAGCACAGATACGCAGTATTTT
CDR3: CAISDASRSTDTQYF

J: TRBJ2-1
V: TRBV11-2
D: TRBD2
size: -
DNA: TGTGCCAGCAGCTTAGAGGGGACTAGCGGGAGAGGGGATGAGCAGTTCTTC
CDR3: CASSLEGTSGRGDEQFF

J: TRBJ1-1
V: TRBV3-1/TRBV3-2
D: -
size: -
DNA: TGTGCCAGCAGCCAAGGAGCTTTGAACACTGAAGCTTTCTTT
CDR3: CASSQGALNTEAFF

J: TRBJ1-1
V: TRBV6-6
D: -
size: -
DNA: TGTGCCAGCAGTTACGGGTCCATAGACATGGGTACTGAAGCTTTCTTT
CDR3: CASSYGSIDMGTEAFF

J: TRBJ2-1
V: TRBV7-9
D: -
size: -
DNA: TGTGCCAGCAGCTATTACAGGGAAGGCGATGAGCAGTTCTTC
CDR3: CASSYYREGDEQFF

J: TRBJ1-6
V: TRBV27
D: -
size: once
DNA: TGTGCCAGCAGTTTCGGCAGGGGTGAATCACCCCTCCACTTT
CDR3: CASSFGRGESPLHF

J: TRBJ1-1
V: TRBV18
D: TRBD1
size: -
DNA: TGTGCCAGCTCAACGGGGGACAGGGTAACCACTGAAGCTTTCTTT
CDR3: CASSTGDRVTTEAFF

J: TRBJ1-2
V: TRBV3-1/TRBV3-2
D: -
size: -
DNA: TGTGCCAGCAGCCAACCCGGGGAAAATGGCTATGGCTACACCTTC
CDR3: CASSQPGENGYGYTF

J: TRBJ2-7
V: TRBV5-1
D: -
size: -
DNA: TGCGCCAGCAGCAGCCAGGGACTGCTTAGCGGCATGAGCTCCTACGAGCAGTACTTC
CDR3: CASSSQGLLSGMSSYEQYF

J: TRBJ2-1
V: TRBV18
D: TRBD1
size: few
DNA: TGTGCCAGCTCAGCCGGGACAGCCTACAATGAGCAGTTCTTC
CDR3: CASSAGTAYNEQFF

J: TRBJ2-5
V: TRBV7-7
D: TRBD2
size: -
DNA: TGTGCTAGCAGCGGGACTAGCGGAGAGACCCAGTACTTC
CDR3: CASSGTSGETQYF

J: TRBJ2-7
V: TRBV2
D: -
size: once
DNA: TGTGCCAGCAGTGAAGAGAGGAACGTGGGCTACGAGCAGTACTTC
CDR3: CASSEERNVGYEQYF

J: TRBJ2-3
V: TRBV6-4
D: -
size: -
DNA: TGTGCCAGCAGTGATGGGGGGGGCGAAGATACGCAGTATTTT
CDR3: CASSDGGGEDTQYF

J: TRBJ2-7
V: TRBV27
D: -
size: -
DNA: TGTGCCAGCAGCTGGGGCAGACGGGGGGCAGATGACGAGCAGTACTTC
CDR3: CASSWGRRGADDEQYF

J: TRBJ2-1
V: TRBV9
D: TRBD2
size: -
DNA: TGTGCCAGCAGCGTAGATCGGACTAGCGGGAGAGATGAGCAGTTCTTC
CDR3: CASSVDRTSGRDEQFF

J: TRBJ2-1
V: TRBV5-1
D: TRBD2
size: once
DNA: TGCGCCAGCAGCTTCTGGACTAGCGTGGACCGTCGGAGCTCCTACAATGAGCAGTTCTTC
CDR3: CASSFWTSVDRRSSYNEQFF

J: TRBJ1-1
V: TRBV12-5
D: TRBD1
size: -
DNA: TGTGCTAGTGCCCTTGGGACAGGGGGACGGAACACTGAAGCTTTCTTT
CDR3: CASALGTGGRNTEAFF

J: TRBJ2-3
V: TRBV3-1/TRBV3-2
D: TRBD2
size: -
DNA: TGTGCCACTTCGGTCGGGGGGTCAGATACGCAGTATTTT
CDR3: CATSVGGSDTQYF

J: TRBJ2-3
V: TRBV7-3
D: TRBD2
size: -
DNA: TGTGCCAGCGGGCAGCGGGGCGCTAGCACAGATACGCAGTATTTT
CDR3: CASGQRGASTDTQYF

J: TRBJ1-6
V: TRBV15
D: -
size: -
DNA: TGTGCCACCAGCAGAGTAGCCTATAATTCACCCCTCCACTTT
CDR3: CATSRVAYNSPLHF

J: TRBJ1-1
V: TRBV18
D: TRBD1
size: -
DNA: TGTGCCAGCTCAGGGACAGGGTTGACTGAAGCTTTCTTT
CDR3: CASSGTGLTEAFF

J: TRBJ1-1
V: TRBV28
D: -
size: -
DNA: TGTGCCAGCAGTTCTCGGGGGACTGAAGCTTTCTTT
CDR3: CASSSRGTEAFF

J: TRBJ2-7
V: TRBV5-4
D: -
size: -
DNA: TGTGCCAGCAGCGGTGGCGGGGGCCTTACGTACGAGCAGTACTTC
CDR3: CASSGGGGLTYEQYF

J: TRBJ2-7
V: TRBV19
D: -
size: -
DNA: TGTGCCAGTAGTATAGGAACTCAGGGGACCTACGAGCAGTACTTC
CDR3: CASSIGTQGTYEQYF

J: TRBJ2-7
V: TRBV15
D: -
size: once
DNA: TGTGCCACCAGCTCAGGCGGGAAAGCCTACGAGCAGTACTTC
CDR3: CATSSGGKAYEQYF

J: TRBJ1-1
V: TRBV2
D: -
size: -
DNA: TGTGCCAGCAGTGACTTACAGGGAATCATGAACACTGAAGCTTTCTTT
CDR3: CASSDLQGIMNTEAFF

J: TRBJ1-1
V: TRBV4-1
D: -
size: -
DNA: TGCGCCAGCAGCCCGGGGGGTAGGGGGGGCACTGAAGCTTTCTTT
CDR3: CASSPGGRGGTEAFF

J: TRBJ2-1
V: TRBV24-1
D: -
size: -
DNA: TGTGCCACCAGTGCGCCTAACTACAATGAGCAGTTCTTC
CDR3: CATSAPNYNEQFF

J: TRBJ1-1
V: TRBV11-2
D: -
size: -
DNA: TGTGCCAGCAGCTTAGATATAGACTCAACCCTCATGAACACTGAAGCTTTCTTT
CDR3: CASSLDIDSTLMNTEAFF

J: TRBJ2-7
V: TRBV5-1
D: -
size: -
DNA: TGCGCCAGCAGCACGGTCCCGGTATCGAGCTCCTACGAGCAGTACTTC
CDR3: CASSTVPVSSSYEQYF

J: TRBJ2-3
V: TRBV19
D: -
size: -
DNA: TGTGCCAGTAGCGGTACTGGTACGCAGTATTTT
CDR3: CASSGTGTQYF

J: TRBJ1-6
V: TRBV2
D: -
size: -
DNA: TGTGCCAGCAGAGCGGGACGGGATAATTCACCCCTCCACTTT
CDR3: CASRAGRDNSPLHF